What follows is one T cell receptor (beta chain) and its context. No antigen is known for it. The sample originates from a study of T-cell reconstitution after alpha-beta-depleted transplantation in children. Points from the study as a whole: T-cell counts and diversity at one year post-transplant came mainly from newly produced T cells.

The TCRbeta library was prepared with unique molecular identifiers. MiXCR, run by TCRdb on the PCR reads, gives a single entry per CDR3 protein. This table holds 450,000 to 600,000 distinct CDR3 sequences, under 12% found once. V was trimmed by 5 bases and J by 8 bases, leaving 13 bases between them. The CDR3 is made up of 13 amino acids. CDR1 MNHNS and CDR2 SASEGT come from the germline V gene. This TCR came from a child aged 2 to 15 with inherited bone marrow failure, due to receive a stem cell transplant. The V gene is TRBV6-1, the J gene TRBJ2-4; D might be TRBD1 or TRBD2, each matching 5 bases. This specimen was PBMCs, taken before TCRalphabeta/CD19-depleted stem cell transplant. DNA of the CDR3: TGTGCCAGCAGTCTCCGGGACCTCGACATTCAGTACTTC. This translates into CASSLRDLDIQYF.